Reported below is one TCR beta chain. Antigen specificity is unknown. 13 Jbeta primers and 60 Vbeta primers were used for the PCR. This table comes from immunoSEQ multiplex PCR, and its TCRdb copy is limited to in-frame clones, with some not included. The table records approximately 280,000 clones, approximately 90% of them present only once. These data come from a study of cytomegalovirus exposure and HLA in healthy donors. The CDR3 runs 15 residues. V was pared by 0 bases and J by 3 bases, with 9 bases between. Germline CDR1 and CDR2: MNHEY and SVGAGI. Study-wide findings and caveats: The study recorded some 160 TCR beta chains that were cytomegalovirus-associated.

The gene calls are TRBV6-5 and TRBJ2-1, with a tentative D call TRBD2 (5 bases). Sequenced sample: PBMCs. The clonotype was recovered from a man aged 35-49 years in good health and CMV-seropositive. The CDR3 loop reads CASSYSGSNYNEQFF. The DNA for the CDR3 is TGTGCCAGCAGTTACTCGGGGAGCAACTACAATGAGCAGTTCTTC.